The next 18 T cell receptor beta chains were all read from a single sample in a study of identical twins. TCRdb re-called the 5' RACE reads with MiXCR, one entry per CDR3 protein. The sample contains hundreds of thousands of distinct CDR3 sequences, over 9% of which appear only once. A further study also used this sample, focusing on yellow fever vaccine responses in identical twins.

Sequencing was done on a sample of CD8+ T cells sorted from blood. The receptors derive from a woman under 30 in good health.

This clonotype was seen only a few times. The CDR3 reads CASSYRRMNTEAFF. For the CDR3, the DNA is TGTGCCAGCAGTTACCGGCGGATGAACACTGAAGCTTTCTTT. The chain is built from TRBV6-5 and TRBJ1-1; no clear D. Trimming left V 2 bases short and J 0 bases short, with 7 bases between. CDR3 length: 14 amino acids. Germline-derived CDR1 and CDR2 are MNHEY and SVGAGI.

In its sample, this clonotype was seen many times. V usage is TRBV9 and J usage is TRBJ2-7; tentatively, D is TRBD2 (6 bases). The length of the CDR3 is 14 residues. CDR1 and CDR2 (germline): SGDLS, YYNGEE. Trimming stripped 0 bases from V and 2 bases from J, with 9 bases between. CDR3 sequence (DNA): TGTGCCAGCAGCGTAGGGGACTCTCCCTACGAGCAGTACTTC. Its protein product is CASSVGDSPYEQYF.

This clonotype has more than one count but fewer than ten. The chain uses TRBV28 and TRBJ1-2, with D perhaps matching TRBD1 (6 bases). V was pared by 8 bases and J by 4 bases, with 17 bases between. This CDR3 has 14 amino acids. Germline V gives CDR1 MDHEN, CDR2 SYDVKM. The CDR3 spells CASGLQGIGYGYTF. The CDR3 DNA reads as TGTGCCAGCGGGCTACAGGGAATAGGCTATGGCTACACCTTC.

This chain joins TRBV10-3 and TRBJ2-5; no reliable D call. CDR1 ENHRY and CDR2 SYGVKD come from the germline V gene. There are 14 residues in the CDR3. V lost 0 bases to trimming and J lost 5 bases, with 10 bases between them. CDR3 residues: CAISESGKEETQYF. CDR3 sequence (DNA): TGTGCCATCAGTGAGTCAGGGAAGGAGGAGACCCAGTACTTC.

This chain uses TRBV6-5 with TRBJ2-5; TRBD2 matches 7 bases. The CDR3 is 18 amino acids. Germline lookup yields CDR1 MNHEY and CDR2 SVGAGI. J gave up 2 bases and V 2 bases, and 14 bases lay outside the gene matches. The CDR3 DNA sequence: TGTGCCAGCAGTTACAAGTTAGGGCTAGCGGCGAGACAAGAGACCCAGTACTTC. Translation gives CASSYKLGLAARQETQYF.

The chain joins TRBV4-1 to TRBJ2-6, with D perhaps TRBD2 (6 bases). Germline V CDR1 and CDR2: MGHRA, YSYEKL. This CDR3 has 16 residues. V was pared by 0 bases and J by 4 bases, with 10 bases between. Here the CDR3 reads CASSQDGGTGANVLTF. In DNA form, the CDR3 reads TGCGCCAGCAGCCAAGATGGGGGGACCGGGGCCAACGTCCTGACTTTC.

A few counts support this clonotype. The V gene is TRBV28, the J gene TRBJ2-7, with D perhaps matching TRBD1 (5 bases). The V end was cut by 2 bases, the J end by 7 bases, with 12 bases between. The CDR3 contains 13 residues. CDR1 is MDHEN, CDR2 SYDVKM, per germline. Written as DNA, the CDR3 is TGTGCCAGCAGTTTAAACTCAGGGTGGGAGCAGTACGTC. As protein: CASSLNSGWEQYV.

The J gene is TRBJ1-5, the V gene TRBV6-1; the D is unclear. Trimming shortened V by 5 bases and J by 6 bases, and 17 bases separated the two germline ends. In germline, CDR1 is MNHNS, CDR2 SASEGT. There are 15 residues in the CDR3. The CDR3 reads CASSTTGSGSQPQHF. The CDR3 coding sequence is TGTGCCAGCAGTACGACCGGGAGCGGGAGTCAGCCCCAGCATTTT.

V gene TRBV28 combines with J gene TRBJ2-5; 11 bases align to TRBD2. V was pared by 1 base and J by 5 bases, with 6 bases of the junction left unmatched. Germline CDR1 and CDR2: MDHEN and SYDVKM. This CDR3 is built from 16 residues. For the CDR3, the DNA is TGTGCCAGCAGTTTATTAGCGGGGGGGCCTTGGGAGACCCAGTACTTC. It yields the protein CASSLLAGGPWETQYF.

The rearrangement joins TRBV20-1 to TRBJ2-1; D is perhaps TRBD2 (5 bases). Trimming removed 0 bases at V and 1 base at J, with 10 bases between. This CDR3 is built from 15 residues. CDR1 is DFQATT and CDR2 is SNEGSKA in the germline V gene (reference sequence). The CDR3 region has the DNA TGCAGTGCTAGAGACGGAGGACGATCCTACAATGAGCAGTTCTTC. Protein sequence: CSARDGGRSYNEQFF.

This clonotype was recorded a few times. This rearrangement joins TRBV12-3 or TRBV12-4 to TRBJ2-7; 7 bases agree with TRBD1. The V gene end was trimmed by 5 bases and the J gene end by 5 bases; junction bases not matched to a gene: 6. This CDR3 region has 13 residues. The CDR3 DNA follows: TGTGCCAGCAGTCCGACAGGGTTCCACGAGCAGTACGTC. Protein product: CASSPTGFHEQYV.

The chain combines TRBV7-9 with TRBJ2-1; the match to TRBD1 covers 7 bases. Per germline, CDR1 SEHNR and CDR2 FQNEAQ (reference sequence). V lost 1 base to trimming and J lost 2 bases; unmatched junction nucleotides: 5. The CDR3 is 16 amino acids. CDR3 sequence: CASSLGGQGAYNEQFF. The CDR3 DNA follows: TGTGCCAGCAGCTTAGGAGGGCAGGGGGCCTACAATGAGCAGTTCTTC.

This clonotype was recorded at least ten times. V usage is TRBV4-1 and J usage is TRBJ2-7, with a weak D call TRBD1 (5 bases). There are 14 residues in the CDR3. Germline CDR1 and CDR2: MGHRA and YSYEKL. Between the trimmed V and J ends, which lost 2 bases and 1 base, there was a span of 9 bases. The CDR3 reads CASSQQGLSYEQYF. CDR3 coding DNA: TGCGCCAGCAGCCAACAGGGATTATCCTACGAGCAGTACTTC.

This clonotype has at least ten counts. CDR3 protein: CASSPGGLNSPLHF. The CDR3 region has the DNA TGTGCCAGCAGCCCCGGCGGGCTCAATTCACCCCTCCACTTT. The chain recombines TRBV7-9 with TRBJ1-6; D unclear. Trimming cost V 5 bases and J 7 bases, with 12 bases left between them. Looked up from germline, CDR1 is SEHNR and CDR2 is FQNEAQ (reference sequence). CDR3 size: 14 residues. Supplemented by reference TRBV7-9 and TRBJ1-6, the full variable domain reads DTGVSQNPRHKITKRGQNVTFRCDPISEHNRLYWYRQTLGQGPEFLTYFQNEAQLEKSRLLSDRFSAERPKGSFSTLEIQRTEQGDSAMYLCASSPGGLNSPLHFGNGTRLTVT.

This clonotype was observed at least ten times. J is TRBJ1-1 and V is TRBV12-3 or TRBV12-4, with D unclear. Deletions cut 7 bases from V and 1 base from J, with 16 bases between. This CDR3 spans 15 amino acids. DNA of the CDR3: TGTGCCAGCACGCCGACGGTTGGCGGGAACACTGAAGCTTTCTTT. This encodes CASTPTVGGNTEAFF.

This clonotype came up many times. V usage is TRBV4-2 and J usage is TRBJ2-1; 8 bases agree with TRBD2. The CDR3 contains 17 residues. CDR1 and CDR2 (germline): LGHNA, YNFKEQ. Trimming took 0 bases from V and 9 from J; bases not matched to a gene: 13. In nucleotides, the CDR3 is TGTGCCAGCAGCCAAGATAGGTCGAGCGGGGGTTTTCTTGAGCAGTTCTTC. Protein: CASSQDRSSGGFLEQFF.

In the case of this clonotype: One junction end disagrees with the germline gene, perhaps due to a read error. The chain uses TRBV6-5 and TRBJ1-2; D call uncertain. The length of the CDR3 is 13 residues. CDR1 MNHEY and CDR2 SVGAGI come from the germline V gene. CDR3 in amino acids: CGSSYSSYYGYTF. CDR3 in DNA: TGTGGCAGCAGTTACTCCAGCTACTATGGCTACACCTTC.

This chain links TRBV6-1 with TRBJ2-3, with D hard to call. CDR1 is MNHNS, CDR2 SASEGT, per germline. CDR3 size: 15 residues. Trimming cost V 3 bases and J 2 bases, with 12 bases left between them. The CDR3 loop is CASSEGSRYTDTQYF. Written as DNA, the CDR3 is TGTGCCAGCAGTGAGGGCTCACGATACACAGATACGCAGTATTTT.